The 13 T cell receptor beta chains presented below share a single source sample, sequenced in a study of regulatory T cells in long-lasting Graves disease. The time point was: newly diagnosed GD, antithyroid drugs for less than 3 months. Isolated PBMC RNA provided the starting material for the TCR library. Through Arm-PCR of CDR3 regions and iRepertoire HTBI primers, TCR beta libraries were built. MiXCR was run by TCRdb on the multiplex PCR reads, yielding one entry per CDR3 protein. The sample gives 350,000 to 400,000 distinct CDR3 sequences, roughly 17% of which show up once; about 19% is in the top ten. These data were likewise used in another study, on T cells in Graves' hyperthyroidism and ophthalmopathy.

The sample was peripheral blood mononuclear cells (PBMCs), taken at new diagnosis, from a patient treated with antithyroid drugs. All receptors come from a woman aged 18-29 years with Graves disease.

The table lists this clonotype with a few counts. The rearrangement links TRBV6-1 to TRBJ1-2; the D gene is possibly TRBD1 (5 bases). The CDR3 totals 17 residues. The V gene lost 6 bases and the J gene lost 2 bases, with 22 bases spanning the gap. CDR1 is MNHNS, CDR2 SASEGT, per germline. The CDR3 DNA is TGTGCCAGCAGCCCGTTAACGGGACCAATATTAAACTATGGCTACACCTTC. Protein product: CASSPLTGPILNYGYTF.

This sequence joins TRBV19 and TRBJ2-1; no clear D. V dropped 0 bases and J dropped 10 bases, with 7 bases sitting between them. The germline CDR1 and CDR2 sequences are LNHDA and SQIVND (reference sequence). There are 12 residues in the CDR3. DNA for the CDR3: TGTGCCAGTAGTATAGATCAAAGGGAGCAGTTCTTC. Translating it yields CASSIDQREQFF.

This clonotype was observed at least ten times. The V and J genes are TRBV27 and TRBJ2-3; D is uncertain. The CDR3 extends over 16 amino acids. The germline V gene has CDR1 MNHEY and CDR2 SMNVEV (reference sequence). The V gene lost 2 bases and the J gene lost 4 bases, with 16 bases spanning the gap. Here the CDR3 DNA reads TGTGCCAGCAGTTTACACGTCCGGGTTAGTTCAGATACGCAGTATTTT. Its protein product is CASSLHVRVSSDTQYF.

The chain carries TRBV4-2 and TRBJ2-7; 9 bases match TRBD1. With V trimmed by 2 bases and J by 5 bases, 10 bases remained unmatched. The CDR3 loop spans 16 amino acids. Germline V CDR1 and CDR2: LGHNA, YNFKEQ. CDR3 sequence (DNA): TGTGCCAGCAGCCAACTACCCGGGACAGGGCTTGACGAGCAGTACTTC. The encoded protein is CASSQLPGTGLDEQYF.

This clonotype was seen many times. The rearrangement uses TRBV2 and TRBJ1-4, with a tentative D call TRBD1 (5 bases). CDR1 and CDR2 from the germline V gene are SNHLY and FYNNEI. Trimming removed 5 bases from V and 13 bases from J, with 23 bases in between. The CDR3 length is 15 residues. The chain's CDR3 is CASSLLRQMSVGLFF. The CDR3, as DNA: TGTGCCAGCAGTCTTCTCCGACAGATGAGCGTGGGACTGTTTTTT.

J is TRBJ1-5 and V is TRBV5-6, with D perhaps matching TRBD1 (5 bases). Germline CDR1 reads SGHDT; CDR2 reads YYEEEE. The length of the CDR3 is 14 residues. Trimming stripped 1 base from V and 4 bases from J, with 9 bases between. The CDR3 DNA sequence: TGTGCCAGCAGCTTGATTGGGGGGAATCAGCCCCAGCATTTT. Its translation is CASSLIGGNQPQHF.

The chain links TRBV16 to TRBJ1-5; D is unresolved. Trimming removed 2 bases from V and 3 bases from J, with 11 bases in between. Germline V lookup: CDR1 KGHSY, CDR2 FQNENV. The CDR3 consists of 15 residues. The CDR3 coding sequence is TGTGCCAGCAGCCAAAGCGGCCGGGTCAATCAGCCCCAGCATTTT. Translating gives CASSQSGRVNQPQHF.

In its sample, this clonotype was seen a few times. The V gene is TRBV24-1, the J gene TRBJ2-2; D is unresolved. The CDR3 sequence is 13 residues long. CDR1 KGHDR and CDR2 SFDVKD come from the germline V gene. Trimming took off 1 base at V and 5 bases at J, with 4 bases between the two ends. The CDR3 protein is CATSDFGTGELFF. The CDR3 nucleotides read TGTGCCACCAGTGATTTCGGTACCGGGGAGCTGTTTTTT.

The CDR3 loop is CSARGQALAKNIQYF. CDR3 DNA: TGCAGTGCTAGAGGACAGGCCCTAGCCAAAAACATTCAGTACTTC. V gene TRBV20-1 combines with J gene TRBJ2-4; possibly TRBD1 for D (6 bases). V was pared by 1 base and J by 0 bases, with 10 bases between. The CDR3 is 15 residues long. The germline CDR1 and CDR2 sequences are DFQATT and SNEGSKA (reference sequence).

The chain links TRBV4-2 to TRBJ1-5; no definite D call. Trimming stripped 1 base from V and 9 bases from J, with 10 bases between. This CDR3 has 13 amino acids. Germline CDR1 and CDR2: LGHNA and YNFKEQ. CDR3 nucleotides: TGTGCCAGCAGCCAAGTTGGGGAACGGCCCCAGCATTTT. Amino acids: CASSQVGERPQHF.

This clonotype has more than one count but fewer than ten. This rearrangement joins TRBV10-3 to TRBJ2-2; 10 bases are a match to TRBD2. Per germline, CDR1 ENHRY and CDR2 SYGVKD. The junction had 6 bases not matched to a gene; V was cut back by 4 bases and J by 7 bases. The length of the CDR3 is 15 residues. CDR3 residues: CAISGVSSGSGELFF. For the CDR3, the DNA is TGTGCCATCAGTGGGGTCTCTAGCGGGAGCGGGGAGCTGTTTTTT.

This clonotype was counted only a few times. The chain joins TRBV24-1 to TRBJ2-5, with D hard to call. The ends were cut back, 0 bases at V and 7 bases at J, with 5 bases in the middle. The CDR3 runs to 12 residues. Germline V gives CDR1 KGHDR, CDR2 SFDVKD. The CDR3 loop is CATSDLGRTQYF. In DNA, the CDR3 is TGTGCCACCAGTGATTTGGGACGGACCCAGTACTTC.

This clonotype turned up a few times. This chain joins TRBV7-9 and TRBJ1-2; 8 nucleotides line up with TRBD1. The CDR3 totals 16 residues. Germline trimming cut 5 bases from V and 13 bases from J; bases unmatched to any gene: 21. Germline-derived CDR1 and CDR2 are SEHNR and FQNEAQ (reference sequence). The CDR3 spells CASSRGDRGLGGACTF. CDR3 DNA sequence: TGTGCCAGCAGCCGGGGAGACAGGGGCCTTGGGGGTGCGTGCACCTTC.